One sample yielded the 15 T cell receptor beta chains listed below, sequenced in a study of blood T cell repertoires in COVID-19. Assay: immunoSEQ multiplex PCR; the TCRdb copy retains only in-frame clones and omits some. Of roughly 45,000 clones in the sample, approximately 87% were seen once. The sample comprised peripheral blood. The receptor set was obtained from a woman in her sixties or seventies with acute or convalescent COVID-19.

The chain employs TRBV18 and TRBJ1-2; D may be TRBD1 (6 bases). Germline values: CDR1 KGHSH, CDR2 LQKENI. V was cut by 3 bases and J by 4 bases, with 15 bases left in between. The CDR3 spans 15 residues. CDR3 nucleotides: TGTGCCAGCTCACCTCTGGACAGATCTGGCTATGGCTACACCTTC. Its protein product is CASSPLDRSGYGYTF.

This clone is labeled medium-sized. The chain employs TRBV27 and TRBJ2-7; 11 bases map to TRBD1. Per the germline V gene, CDR1 is MNHEY and CDR2 is SMNVEV (reference sequence). The CDR3 contains 13 residues. J was trimmed by 7 bases and V by 3 bases; bases with no gene match: 2. CDR3 sequence reads: CASSFGQGAEQYF. The CDR3 DNA reads TGTGCCAGCAGTTTCGGACAGGGGGCGGAGCAGTACTTC.

The gene calls are TRBV11-2 and TRBJ2-3; tentatively, D is TRBD1 (6 bases). Between the trimmed V and J ends, which lost 2 bases and 4 bases, there was a span of 10 bases. The germline CDR1 and CDR2 sequences are SGHAT and FQNNGV. This CDR3 has 14 residues. The CDR3 coding sequence is TGTGCCAGCAGCTTAACACAGGGACCAGATACGCAGTATTTT. This gives the protein CASSLTQGPDTQYF.

This clone has just one count. The chain joins TRBV10-3 to TRBJ1-2, with D perhaps TRBD1 (5 bases). The V gene lost 0 bases and the J gene lost 7 bases, with 9 bases spanning the gap. The CDR3 consists of 13 residues. Germline V gene lookup returns CDR1 ENHRY and CDR2 SYGVKD. CDR3: CAISESGRAGYTF. In DNA form, the CDR3 reads TGTGCCATCAGTGAGTCTGGCAGGGCTGGCTACACCTTC.

The CDR3 nucleotides read TGTGCCAGCAGCTCCGGGACTAGCGGGACCTACGAGCAGTACTTC. It is translated as CASSSGTSGTYEQYF. The V call is TRBV7-6, the J call TRBJ2-7; 13 bases are shared with TRBD2. The CDR3 length is 15 residues. V lost 4 bases, J lost 2 bases, and 2 bases stayed unmatched. Germline assignment: CDR1 SGHVS and CDR2 FNYEAQ.

The rearrangement links TRBV19 to TRBJ2-3; tentative D call: TRBD2 (5 bases). In germline, CDR1 is LNHDA, CDR2 SQIVND (reference sequence). CDR3 size: 17 residues. Trimming shortened V by 2 bases and J by 0 bases, and 15 bases separated the two germline ends. CDR3 DNA: TGTGCCAGTAGTATAAGGCGGAAGCGGATTAGCACAGATACGCAGTATTTT. Its protein is CASSIRRKRISTDTQYF.

J is TRBJ2-1 and V is TRBV7-9; 7 bases are a match to TRBD2. Germline CDR1 reads SEHNR; CDR2 reads FQNEAQ (reference sequence). CDR3 length equals 17 residues. Trimming removed 5 bases from V and 6 bases from J; junction bases left unmatched: 16. CDR3 region: CASSTGTKSLFVNEQFF. The DNA for the CDR3 is TGTGCCAGCAGCACCGGGACTAAGAGCTTGTTTGTCAATGAGCAGTTCTTC.

V usage is TRBV3-1 (or the pseudogene TRBV3-2) and J usage is TRBJ1-2, with 9 bases lining up with TRBD1. The junction had 10 bases not matched to a gene; V was cut back by 4 bases and J by 7 bases. The CDR3 runs 15 residues. Looked up from germline, CDR1 is LGHDT and CDR2 is YNNKEL (reference sequence). CDR3 sequence: CASSRGTGSFAGYTF. Written as DNA, the CDR3 is TGTGCCAGCAGCCGGGGGACAGGGTCCTTTGCTGGCTACACCTTC.

The CDR3, as DNA: TGTGCCATCAGTGAGTCATTTAGCGGGAGGTCCGAGACCCAGTACTTC. Translated, it gives CAISESFSGRSETQYF. The chain recombines TRBV10-3 with TRBJ2-5, with TRBD2 matching over 10 bases. From germline, CDR1 is ENHRY and CDR2 SYGVKD. The CDR3 loop spans 16 amino acids. Trimming cost V 0 bases and J 5 bases; bases outside gene matches: 6.

V and J are TRBV12-5 and TRBJ2-5; no definite D call. CDR1 and CDR2 from the germline V gene are LGHNT and FRNRAP. The CDR3 is 13 residues long. V gave up 5 bases and J gave up 1 base, with 8 bases separating them. CDR3 in amino acids: CASGRQVQETQYF. Here the CDR3 DNA reads TGTGCTAGTGGTCGTCAGGTCCAAGAGACCCAGTACTTC.

This sequence joins TRBV6-5 and TRBJ2-1, with a weak D call TRBD1 (7 bases). Looked up from germline, CDR1 is MNHEY and CDR2 is SVGAGI. V shed 4 bases and J shed 14 bases, with 15 bases lying between them. This CDR3 contains 12 residues. The chain's CDR3 is CASSSITGEEFF. For the CDR3, the DNA is TGTGCCAGCAGTTCCATAACAGGGGAGGAGTTCTTC.

The chain couples TRBV5-1 to TRBJ1-4, with 8 nucleotides matching TRBD1. The CDR3 sequence is 14 residues long. The ends lost 4 bases at V and 8 bases at J; junction bases unmatched: 7. Germline values: CDR1 SGHRS, CDR2 YFSETQ. Written as DNA, the CDR3 is TGCGCCAGCAGCACAACGACAGGGGAAGAAAAACTGTTTTTT. The encoded protein is CASSTTTGEEKLFF. Looking up the rest from reference TRBV5-1 and TRBJ1-4 gives the full variable domain: KAGVTQTPRYLIKTRGQQVTLSCSPISGHRSVSWYQQTPGQGLQFLFEYFSETQRNKGNFPGRFSGRQFSNSRSEMNVSTLELGDSALYLCASSTTTGEEKLFFGSGTQLSVL.

The chain carries TRBV4-1 and TRBJ2-2; D is uncertain. The CDR3 extends over 16 amino acids. Trimming pared 1 base from V and 0 bases from J, leaving 9 bases between. Germline values: CDR1 MGHRA, CDR2 YSYEKL. CDR3 amino acids: CASSQVLDSNTGELFF. CDR3 coding DNA: TGCGCCAGCAGCCAAGTTCTCGACTCGAACACCGGGGAGCTGTTTTTT.

This chain uses TRBV28 with TRBJ1-5; 9 positions agree with TRBD1. J was trimmed by 4 bases and V by 7 bases; bases with no gene match: 8. The CDR3 has 15 amino acids. Germline lookup yields CDR1 MDHEN and CDR2 SYDVKM. The CDR3 loop reads CASTPPDRGNQPQHF. In DNA form, the CDR3 reads TGTGCCAGCACCCCTCCAGACAGGGGGAATCAGCCCCAGCATTTT.

The chain couples TRBV3-1 (or the pseudogene TRBV3-2) to TRBJ2-2; perhaps TRBD1 as D (5 bases). The CDR3 runs to 12 residues. V lost 8 bases, J lost 5 bases, and 9 bases lay in between. Germline CDR1 reads LGHDT; CDR2 reads YNNKEL (reference sequence). The CDR3 reads CASGHRTGELFF. CDR3 sequence (DNA): TGTGCCAGCGGACATAGGACCGGGGAGCTGTTTTTT.